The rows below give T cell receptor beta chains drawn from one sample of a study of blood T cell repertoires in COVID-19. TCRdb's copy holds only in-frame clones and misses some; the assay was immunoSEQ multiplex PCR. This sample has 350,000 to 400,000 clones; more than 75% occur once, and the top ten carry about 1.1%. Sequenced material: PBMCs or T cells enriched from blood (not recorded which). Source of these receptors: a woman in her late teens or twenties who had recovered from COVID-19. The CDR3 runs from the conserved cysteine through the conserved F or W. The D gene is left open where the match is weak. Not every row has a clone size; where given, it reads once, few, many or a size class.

CDR3 protein: CASSSLQGTEYEQYF
CDR3 DNA: TGCGCCAGCAGCTCATTACAGGGGACCGAGTACGAGCAGTACTTC
V gene: TRBV5-1
J gene: TRBJ2-7
clone size: many
D gene: TRBD1

CDR3 protein: CASSLASGDSYEQYF
CDR3 DNA: TGTGCCAGCAGCTTAGCTAGCGGGGACTCCTACGAGCAGTACTTC
V gene: TRBV11-2
J gene: TRBJ2-7
clone size: -
D gene: TRBD2

CDR3 protein: CASSRLTGTGAEAFF
CDR3 DNA: TGTGCCAGTAGTAGACTAACCGGGACAGGGGCTGAAGCTTTCTTT
V gene: TRBV19
J gene: TRBJ1-1
clone size: -
D gene: TRBD1

CDR3 protein: CASSYSILQGPDTQYF
CDR3 DNA: TGTGCCAGCAGTTACTCGATTTTGCAGGGTCCAGATACGCAGTATTTT
V gene: TRBV6-6
J gene: TRBJ2-3
clone size: -
D gene: -

CDR3 protein: CASSRTDYTRNTDTQYF
CDR3 DNA: TGTGCCAGCAGTCGTACAGACTACACACGAAACACAGATACGCAGTATTTT
V gene: TRBV14
J gene: TRBJ2-3
clone size: -
D gene: -

CDR3 protein: CAKGEGEIYGYTF
CDR3 DNA: TGCGCCAAAGGAGAGGGGGAGATCTATGGCTACACCTTC
V gene: TRBV23-1
J gene: TRBJ1-2
clone size: -
D gene: -

CDR3 protein: CASRKTGTSPYNEQFF
CDR3 DNA: TGTGCCAGCAGAAAGACCGGGACTAGCCCGTACAATGAGCAGTTCTTC
V gene: TRBV5-4
J gene: TRBJ2-1
clone size: once
D gene: TRBD2

CDR3 protein: CASSLYPGQDNTGELFF
CDR3 DNA: TGCGCCAGCAGCTTGTACCCGGGACAGGATAACACCGGGGAGCTGTTTTTT
V gene: TRBV5-1
J gene: TRBJ2-2
clone size: -
D gene: TRBD1

CDR3 protein: CASSVQGRKGAYGYTF
CDR3 DNA: TGTGCCAGCTCGGTACAGGGAAGAAAGGGGGCCTATGGCTACACCTTC
V gene: TRBV18
J gene: TRBJ1-2
clone size: once
D gene: TRBD1

CDR3 protein: CASSPGGSTGEKLFF
CDR3 DNA: TGTGCCAGCTCCCCGGGGGGGTCTACTGGTGAAAAACTGTTTTTT
V gene: TRBV6-5
J gene: TRBJ1-4
clone size: -
D gene: -

CDR3 protein: CASSLPTGYEQYF
CDR3 DNA: TGTGCCAGCAGCTTGCCGACAGGCTACGAGCAGTACTTC
V gene: TRBV5-4
J gene: TRBJ2-7
clone size: few
D gene: -

CDR3 protein: CASSLRRSNEKLFF
CDR3 DNA: TGTGCCAGCAGCTTGCGTCGGAGTAATGAAAAACTGTTTTTT
V gene: TRBV5-8
J gene: TRBJ1-4
clone size: -
D gene: -

CDR3 protein: CASSLARTGYNSPLHF
CDR3 DNA: TGCGCCAGCAGCTTGGCTCGGACAGGGTATAATTCACCCCTCCACTTT
V gene: TRBV5-1
J gene: TRBJ1-6
clone size: -
D gene: TRBD1

CDR3 protein: CASSAGRPITTYEQYF
CDR3 DNA: TGTGCCAGCAGCGCCGGCAGGCCCATTACCACCTACGAGCAGTACTTC
V gene: TRBV5-8
J gene: TRBJ2-7
clone size: -
D gene: -

CDR3 protein: CASTVGTSGGEQFF
CDR3 DNA: TGTGCCAGCACCGTCGGGACTAGCGGGGGAGAGCAGTTCTTC
V gene: TRBV9
J gene: TRBJ2-1
clone size: -
D gene: TRBD2

CDR3 protein: CASSGRDSGNTIYF
CDR3 DNA: TGCGCCAGCAGCGGACGGGACTCTGGAAACACCATATATTTT
V gene: TRBV5-1
J gene: TRBJ1-3
clone size: -
D gene: -

CDR3 protein: CASSQQGGPGQETQYF
CDR3 DNA: TGTGCCAGCAGCCAACAGGGGGGGCCGGGGCAAGAGACCCAGTACTTC
V gene: TRBV7-6
J gene: TRBJ2-5
clone size: once
D gene: -

CDR3 protein: CSARTGEAFF
CDR3 DNA: TGCAGCGCCCGGACGGGGGAAGCTTTCTTT
V gene: TRBV29-1
J gene: TRBJ1-1
clone size: -
D gene: -

CDR3 protein: CASRGDRGLAYEQYF
CDR3 DNA: TGTGCCAGCAGAGGAGACAGGGGGCTTGCCTACGAGCAGTACTTC
V gene: TRBV6-6
J gene: TRBJ2-7
clone size: once
D gene: TRBD1

CDR3 protein: CASSSPTGGEKLFF
CDR3 DNA: TGTGCCAGCAGCTCCCCGACAGGGGGGGAAAAACTGTTTTTT
V gene: TRBV7-2
J gene: TRBJ1-4
clone size: -
D gene: TRBD1

CDR3 protein: CASSFPYYEQYF
CDR3 DNA: TGTGCCAGCAGCTTTCCCTACTACGAGCAGTACTTC
V gene: TRBV7-8
J gene: TRBJ2-7
clone size: -
D gene: -

CDR3 protein: CASSLDPAGNTEAFF
CDR3 DNA: TGTGCCAGCAGCTTAGATCCGGCAGGGAACACTGAAGCTTTCTTT
V gene: TRBV11-2
J gene: TRBJ1-1
clone size: -
D gene: -

CDR3 protein: CASSPWTGDYGYTF
CDR3 DNA: TGCGCCAGCAGCCCATGGACAGGGGACTATGGCTACACCTTC
V gene: TRBV5-1
J gene: TRBJ1-2
clone size: -
D gene: TRBD1

CDR3 protein: CASSYSTGIRTGELFF
CDR3 DNA: TGTGCCAGCAGTTATTCAACAGGGATTCGGACCGGGGAGCTGTTTTTT
V gene: TRBV6-2/TRBV6-3
J gene: TRBJ2-2
clone size: -
D gene: -

CDR3 protein: CASSLVAGGTYNEQFF
CDR3 DNA: TGTGCCAGCAGCTTAGTAGCGGGGGGGACCTACAATGAGCAGTTCTTC
V gene: TRBV7-2
J gene: TRBJ2-1
clone size: -
D gene: TRBD2

CDR3 protein: CASSNQGLEKLFF
CDR3 DNA: TGTGCCAGCAGCAACCAGGGTTTGGAAAAACTGTTTTTT
V gene: TRBV2
J gene: TRBJ1-4
clone size: -
D gene: -

CDR3 protein: CASSEVGTGALGYTF
CDR3 DNA: TGTGCCAGCAGTGAAGTTGGGACAGGGGCTCTTGGCTACACCTTC
V gene: TRBV6-1
J gene: TRBJ1-2
clone size: once
D gene: TRBD1

CDR3 protein: CASGLWDRPYNEQFF
CDR3 DNA: TGTGCTAGTGGTTTGTGGGACAGGCCCTACAATGAGCAGTTCTTC
V gene: TRBV12-5
J gene: TRBJ2-1
clone size: -
D gene: TRBD1

CDR3 protein: CASSLWWERSEKLFF
CDR3 DNA: TGTGCCAGCAGCTTGTGGTGGGAGAGGAGTGAAAAACTGTTTTTT
V gene: TRBV5-5
J gene: TRBJ1-4
clone size: -
D gene: -

CDR3 protein: CASSQHRGISGNTIYF
CDR3 DNA: TGTGCCAGCAGCCAACACAGGGGGATATCAGGAAACACCATATATTTT
V gene: TRBV3-1/TRBV3-2
J gene: TRBJ1-3
clone size: few
D gene: TRBD1

CDR3 protein: CASSSSDRRYGYTF
CDR3 DNA: TGCGCCAGCAGCTCCAGTGACAGACGATATGGCTACACCTTC
V gene: TRBV5-1
J gene: TRBJ1-2
clone size: -
D gene: -

CDR3 protein: CASRRDSDTGELFF
CDR3 DNA: TGCGCCAGCAGACGGGACTCAGACACCGGGGAGCTGTTTTTT
V gene: TRBV5-1
J gene: TRBJ2-2
clone size: -
D gene: -

CDR3 protein: CASSDPYTGFSNQPQHF
CDR3 DNA: TGTGCCAGCAGTGACCCTTACACAGGGTTTAGCAATCAGCCCCAGCATTTT
V gene: TRBV6-4
J gene: TRBJ1-5
clone size: -
D gene: -

CDR3 protein: CASSPGAGGPSSTDTQYF
CDR3 DNA: TGTGCCAGCAGCCCCGGAGCGGGGGGCCCGTCTAGCACAGATACGCAGTATTTT
V gene: TRBV4-2
J gene: TRBJ2-3
clone size: -
D gene: TRBD2

CDR3 protein: CASSDREGGYTF
CDR3 DNA: TGTGCCAGCTCGGACCGGGAGGGTGGCTACACCTTC
V gene: TRBV18
J gene: TRBJ1-2
clone size: -
D gene: -

CDR3 protein: CASSKAGQQAHQGTGELFF
CDR3 DNA: TGTGCCAGCAGCAAAGCTGGGCAACAAGCTCACCAGGGAACCGGGGAGCTGTTTTTT
V gene: TRBV21-1
J gene: TRBJ2-2
clone size: few
D gene: -

CDR3 protein: CASSLVRTEEAFF
CDR3 DNA: TGTGCCAGCAGTTTAGTTCGGACAGAAGAAGCTTTCTTT
V gene: TRBV27
J gene: TRBJ1-1
clone size: -
D gene: -

CDR3 protein: CASTPQPGGTEAFF
CDR3 DNA: TGTGCCAGTACCCCCCAGCCAGGGGGCACTGAAGCTTTCTTT
V gene: TRBV19
J gene: TRBJ1-1
clone size: -
D gene: TRBD1

CDR3 protein: CASPPRTDSNEQYF
CDR3 DNA: TGTGCCAGCCCGCCTCGGACAGATAGTAACGAGCAGTACTTC
V gene: TRBV25-1
J gene: TRBJ2-7
clone size: -
D gene: -

CDR3 protein: CASSLDSLYGYTF
CDR3 DNA: TGTGCCAGCAGCCTGGACTCTTTGTATGGCTACACCTTC
V gene: TRBV5-4
J gene: TRBJ1-2
clone size: -
D gene: -

CDR3 protein: CASSRDPRDRGNYSYGYTF
CDR3 DNA: TGTGCCAGCAGCCGGGACCCCCGGGACAGGGGGAATTATAGCTATGGCTACACCTTC
V gene: TRBV4-2
J gene: TRBJ1-2
clone size: few
D gene: TRBD1

CDR3 protein: CASSQDRLVDTQYF
CDR3 DNA: TGTGCCAGCAGCCAAGATCGGCTAGTAGATACGCAGTATTTT
V gene: TRBV3-1/TRBV3-2
J gene: TRBJ2-3
clone size: once
D gene: -

CDR3 protein: CASSGALGQGVVANVLTF
CDR3 DNA: TGTGCCAGCAGCGGGGCGTTGGGACAGGGGGTTGTGGCCAACGTCCTGACTTTC
V gene: TRBV7-2
J gene: TRBJ2-6
clone size: -
D gene: TRBD1

CDR3 protein: CASSSGLDSYNEQFF
CDR3 DNA: TGCGCCAGCAGCTCGGGACTAGACTCCTACAATGAGCAGTTCTTC
V gene: TRBV5-1
J gene: TRBJ2-1
clone size: once
D gene: TRBD2

CDR3 protein: CASSSSSFGGGNSPLHF
CDR3 DNA: TGTGCCAGCAGTTCCTCCTCTTTTGGGGGAGGGAATTCACCCCTCCACTTT
V gene: TRBV6-2/TRBV6-3
J gene: TRBJ1-6
clone size: -
D gene: -

CDR3 protein: CAISESNRRGEQYF
CDR3 DNA: TGTGCCATCAGTGAGTCGAACAGGAGGGGCGAGCAGTACTTC
V gene: TRBV10-3
J gene: TRBJ2-7
clone size: -
D gene: -

CDR3 protein: CASSQDMGTAYNEQFF
CDR3 DNA: TGCGCCAGCAGCCAAGATATGGGGACAGCATACAATGAGCAGTTCTTC
V gene: TRBV4-1
J gene: TRBJ2-1
clone size: -
D gene: TRBD1

CDR3 protein: CASSLGQGGEKLFF
CDR3 DNA: TGCGCCAGCAGCTTGGGACAGGGTGGGGAAAAACTGTTTTTT
V gene: TRBV5-1
J gene: TRBJ1-4
clone size: once
D gene: TRBD1